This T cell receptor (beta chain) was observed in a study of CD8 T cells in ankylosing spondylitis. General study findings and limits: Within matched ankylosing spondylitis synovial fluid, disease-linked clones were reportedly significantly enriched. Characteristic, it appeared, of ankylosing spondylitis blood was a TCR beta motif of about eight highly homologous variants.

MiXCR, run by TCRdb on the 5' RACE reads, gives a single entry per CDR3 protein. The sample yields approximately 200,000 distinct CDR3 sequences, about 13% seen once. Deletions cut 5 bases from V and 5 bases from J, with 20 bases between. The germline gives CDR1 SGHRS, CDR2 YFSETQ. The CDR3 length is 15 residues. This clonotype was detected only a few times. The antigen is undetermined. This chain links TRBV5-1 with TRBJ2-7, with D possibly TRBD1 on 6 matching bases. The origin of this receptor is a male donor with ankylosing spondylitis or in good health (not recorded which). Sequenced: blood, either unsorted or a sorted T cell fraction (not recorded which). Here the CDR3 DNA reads TGCGCCAGCAGGGGAACGGCTTCAGGGGAAAACGAGCAGTACTTC. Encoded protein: CASRGTASGENEQYF. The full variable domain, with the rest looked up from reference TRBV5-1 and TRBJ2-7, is KAGVTQTPRYLIKTRGQQVTLSCSPISGHRSVSWYQQTPGQGLQFLFEYFSETQRNKGNFPGRFSGRQFSNSRSEMNVSTLELGDSALYLCASRGTASGENEQYFGPGTRLTVT.